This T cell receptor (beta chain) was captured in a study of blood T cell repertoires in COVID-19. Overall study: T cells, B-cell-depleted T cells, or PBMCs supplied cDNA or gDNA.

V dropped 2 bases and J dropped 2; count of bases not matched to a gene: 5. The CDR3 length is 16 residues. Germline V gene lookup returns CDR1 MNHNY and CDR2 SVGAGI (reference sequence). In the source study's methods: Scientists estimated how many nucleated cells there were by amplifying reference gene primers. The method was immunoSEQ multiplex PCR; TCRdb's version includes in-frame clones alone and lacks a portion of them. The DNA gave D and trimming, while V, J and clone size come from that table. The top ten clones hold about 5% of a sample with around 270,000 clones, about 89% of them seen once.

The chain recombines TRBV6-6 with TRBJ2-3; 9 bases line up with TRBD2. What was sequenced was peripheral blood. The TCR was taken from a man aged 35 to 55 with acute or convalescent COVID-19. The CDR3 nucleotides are TGTGCCAGCAGTTACGCCAGCGGGGGGATCACAGATACGCAGTATTTT. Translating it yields CASSYASGGITDTQYF.